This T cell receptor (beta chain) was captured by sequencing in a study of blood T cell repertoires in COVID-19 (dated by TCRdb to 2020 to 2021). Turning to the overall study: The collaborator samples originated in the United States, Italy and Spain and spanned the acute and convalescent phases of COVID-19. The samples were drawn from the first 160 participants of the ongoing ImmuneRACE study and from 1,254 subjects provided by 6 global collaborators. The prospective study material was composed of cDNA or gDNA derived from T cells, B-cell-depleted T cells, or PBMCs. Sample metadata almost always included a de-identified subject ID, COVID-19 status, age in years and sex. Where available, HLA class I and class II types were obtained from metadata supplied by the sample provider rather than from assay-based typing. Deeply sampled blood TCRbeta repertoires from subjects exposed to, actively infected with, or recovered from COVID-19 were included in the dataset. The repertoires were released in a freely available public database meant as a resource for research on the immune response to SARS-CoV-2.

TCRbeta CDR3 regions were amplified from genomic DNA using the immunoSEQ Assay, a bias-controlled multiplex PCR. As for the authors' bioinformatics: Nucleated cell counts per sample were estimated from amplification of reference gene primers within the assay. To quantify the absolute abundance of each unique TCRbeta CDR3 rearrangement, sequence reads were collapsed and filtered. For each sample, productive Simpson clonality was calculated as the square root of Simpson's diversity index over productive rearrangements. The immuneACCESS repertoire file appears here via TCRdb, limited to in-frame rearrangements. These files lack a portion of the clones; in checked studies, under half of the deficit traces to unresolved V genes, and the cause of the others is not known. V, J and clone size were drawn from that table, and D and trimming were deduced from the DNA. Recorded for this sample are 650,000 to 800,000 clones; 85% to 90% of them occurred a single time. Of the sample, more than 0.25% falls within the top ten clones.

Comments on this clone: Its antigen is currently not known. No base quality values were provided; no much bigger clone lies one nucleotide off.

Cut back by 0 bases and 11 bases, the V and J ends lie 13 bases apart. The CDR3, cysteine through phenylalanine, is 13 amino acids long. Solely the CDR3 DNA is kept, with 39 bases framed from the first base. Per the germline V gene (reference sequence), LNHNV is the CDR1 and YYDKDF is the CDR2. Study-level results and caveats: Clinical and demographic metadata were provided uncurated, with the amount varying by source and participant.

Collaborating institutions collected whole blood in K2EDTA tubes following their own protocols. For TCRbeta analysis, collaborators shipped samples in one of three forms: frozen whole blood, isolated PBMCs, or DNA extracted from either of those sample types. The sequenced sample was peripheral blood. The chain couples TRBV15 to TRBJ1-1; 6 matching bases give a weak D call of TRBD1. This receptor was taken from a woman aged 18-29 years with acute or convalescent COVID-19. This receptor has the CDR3 CATSRDRNRGAFF. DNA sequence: TGTGCCACCAGCAGAGACAGGAATAGGGGGGCTTTCTTT. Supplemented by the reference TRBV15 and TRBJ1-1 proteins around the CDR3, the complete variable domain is DAMVIQNPRYQVTQFGKPVTLSCSQTLNHNVMYWYQQKSSQAPKLLFHYYDKDFNNEADTPDNFQSRRPNTSFCFLDIRSPGLGDTAMYLCATSRDRNRGAFFGQGTRLTVV.